One sample yielded the 20 T cell receptor beta chains listed below, sequenced in a study of early T cells in non-severe SARS-CoV-2 infection. TCRdb redid the calling of the 5' RACE reads with MiXCR, one entry per CDR3 protein. In the table there are around 93,000 distinct CDR3 sequences, more than 10% of which are singletons. Specimen: whole blood, collected at baseline. The origin of the receptors is an adult who was a healthcare worker with PCR-confirmed SARS-CoV-2 infection or an uninfected control (not recorded which).

The chain couples TRBV6-2 or TRBV6-3 to TRBJ2-1; D call uncertain. This CDR3 has 12 residues. Germline CDR1 MNHEY, CDR2 SVGEGT. V was cut by 5 bases and J by 5 bases, with 7 bases left in between. For the CDR3, the DNA is TGTGCCAGCAGTGCGCGGAACAATGAGCAGTTCTTC. It yields the protein CASSARNNEQFF.

The V gene is TRBV9, the J gene TRBJ2-3; 9 bases align to TRBD2. This CDR3 region has 17 residues. Germline V CDR1 and CDR2: SGDLS, YYNGEE. Losses at the gene ends were 1 base for V and 2 bases for J; bases not matched to a gene: 8. The CDR3 DNA follows: TGTGCCAGCAGCGTAACTGCTAGCGGGGTATTCACAGATACGCAGTATTTT. Translating gives CASSVTASGVFTDTQYF.

V and J are TRBV19 and TRBJ1-1; 8 bases line up with TRBD1. Germline CDR1 is LNHDA and CDR2 is SQIVND (reference sequence). The CDR3 contains 14 residues. J lost 4 bases, V lost 5 bases, and 6 bases had no gene match. DNA for the CDR3: TGTGCCAGTAGTGTTCCAGGGGGCATCACTGAAGCTTTCTTT. This gives the protein CASSVPGGITEAFF.

This chain connects TRBV10-1 to TRBJ1-1; 9 positions match TRBD1. The germline V gene has CDR1 WNHNN and CDR2 SYGVQD (reference sequence). The CDR3 spans 15 residues. V lost 4 bases and J lost 4; bases outside the gene matches: 7. The CDR3 DNA reads TGCGCCAGCAGTGGAGTGGGACAGGGCGTCACTGAAGCTTTCTTT. Encoded protein: CASSGVGQGVTEAFF.

The V call is TRBV11-2, the J call TRBJ1-1, with D hard to call. The germline gives CDR1 SGHAT, CDR2 FQNNGV. The V gene lost 2 bases and the J gene lost 1 base, with 5 bases spanning the gap. This CDR3 spans 13 amino acids. The CDR3 coding sequence is TGTGCCAGCAGCTTATACTGGAACACTGAAGCTTTCTTT. Protein sequence: CASSLYWNTEAFF.

This chain links TRBV10-1 with TRBJ2-7; TRBD2 is a possible D gene (6 bases). The length of the CDR3 is 16 residues. Germline assignment: CDR1 WNHNN and CDR2 SYGVQD (reference sequence). Trimming removed 3 bases at V and 4 bases at J, with 19 bases between. The CDR3 DNA sequence: TGCGCCAGCAGTGAATCACCCGGGACTGTGCAGTACGAGCAGTACTTC. Translating it yields CASSESPGTVQYEQYF.

In this sample, this clonotype turned up a few times. V usage is TRBV11-3 and J usage is TRBJ1-6; TRBD1 aligns across 7 bases. Germline V gives CDR1 SGHNT, CDR2 YENEEA. This CDR3 is built from 14 residues. Germline trimming cut 5 bases from V and 4 bases from J; bases unmatched to any gene: 2. The CDR3: CASSRDSYNSPLHF. The DNA of the CDR3 is TGTGCCAGCAGCAGGGACAGTTATAATTCACCCCTCCACTTT.

The sample holds a few counts of this clonotype. This chain connects TRBV24-1 to TRBJ2-2; 7 positions match TRBD1. This CDR3 region has 14 residues. Germline loops: CDR1 KGHDR, CDR2 SFDVKD. With V trimmed by 9 bases and J by 4 bases, 7 bases remained unmatched. As DNA, the CDR3 is TGTGCCACCGGGAGACAGGGTCGCACCGGGGAGCTGTTTTTT. Translating it yields CATGRQGRTGELFF.

The sample holds a few counts of this clonotype. CDR3 amino acids: CASTHTNYGYTF. The CDR3 region has the DNA TGTGCCAGCACCCACACTAACTATGGCTACACCTTC. The J gene is TRBJ1-2, the V gene TRBV6-6; D is undetermined. The V gene's germline CDR1 is MNHNY and CDR2 SVGAGI (reference sequence). The CDR3 runs to 12 residues. Trimming cost V 7 bases and J 0 bases, with 6 bases left between them.

This clonotype was counted between two and nine times. The chain recombines TRBV7-3 with TRBJ2-1; 8 bases agree with TRBD2. The V segment lost 2 bases and the J segment 9 bases; nucleotides outside the gene matches: 6. Germline CDR1 SGHTA, CDR2 FQGTGA. CDR3 length: 14 residues. CDR3 in DNA: TGTGCCAGCAGCTTAGGGGGACTAGGTAGTGAGCAGTTCTTC. Encoded protein: CASSLGGLGSEQFF.

The V and J genes are TRBV11-2 and TRBJ2-5, with a weak D call TRBD2 (5 bases). Germline V lookup: CDR1 SGHAT, CDR2 FQNNGV. The CDR3 loop spans 15 amino acids. The V end was cut by 0 bases, the J end by 2 bases, with 10 bases between. CDR3 nucleotide sequence: TGTGCCAGCAGCTTAGATGGACTCGAACAAGAGACCCAGTACTTC. This sequence encodes CASSLDGLEQETQYF. Full variable domain (outside the CDR3, taken from reference TRBV11-2 and TRBJ2-5): EAGVAQSPRYKIIEKRQSVAFWCNPISGHATLYWYQQILGQGPKLLIQFQNNGVVDDSQLPKDRFSAERLKGVDSTLKIQPAKLEDSAVYLCASSLDGLEQETQYFGPGTRLLVL.

The chain carries TRBV7-8 and TRBJ2-2, with 8 nucleotides matching TRBD2. The CDR3 runs to 18 residues. Germline values: CDR1 SGHVS, CDR2 FQNEAQ. With V trimmed by 4 bases and J by 0 bases, 10 bases remained unmatched. The CDR3 bases are TGTGCCAGCAGCTCAAAAGGTCTAGCGGGTGCGAACACCGGGGAGCTGTTTTTT. Residues: CASSSKGLAGANTGELFF.

The chain employs TRBV27 and TRBJ2-3; 9 bases are a match to TRBD2. Trimming cost V 0 bases and J 1 base; bases outside gene matches: 8. Germline V CDR1 and CDR2: MNHEY, SMNVEV (reference sequence). There are 18 residues in the CDR3. CDR3 amino acids: CASSLSPLVAGGTDTQYF. In DNA, the CDR3 is TGTGCCAGCAGTTTATCCCCGTTAGTAGCGGGGGGCACAGATACGCAGTATTTT.

The chain couples TRBV12-3 or TRBV12-4 to TRBJ1-5, with a weak D call TRBD1 (5 bases). Trimming took 1 base from V and 1 from J, leaving 14 bases between them. The CDR3 covers 17 residues. The CDR3 DNA is TGTGCCAGCAGTTTAGGCTACAGGATAGTAAGCAATCAGCCCCAGCATTTT. Translated: CASSLGYRIVSNQPQHF.

Ten or more counts support this clonotype. V and J are TRBV2 and TRBJ2-5; 8 bases map to TRBD1. This CDR3 is 13 amino acids long. Germline CDR1 SNHLY, CDR2 FYNNEI. Unmatched junction bases numbered 3, after V lost 4 bases and J lost 5 bases. The CDR3 sequence is CASSGTGRETQYF. CDR3 coding DNA: TGTGCCAGCAGTGGGACAGGGAGGGAGACCCAGTACTTC.

This clonotype has more than one count but fewer than ten. The rearrangement links TRBV10-2 to TRBJ2-1; no clear D. The length of the CDR3 is 11 residues. Germline CDR1 reads WSHSY; CDR2 reads SAAADI. V was trimmed by 8 bases and J by 5 bases, leaving 7 bases between them. CDR3 nucleotides: TGCGCCAGCCCCCCTAACAATGAGCAGTTCTTC. As protein: CASPPNNEQFF.

This clonotype was detected a few times. CDR3 sequence reads: CASRATGGPTDTQYF. The CDR3 coding sequence is TGCGCCTCCAGAGCCACGGGAGGGCCCACAGATACGCAGTATTTT. J is TRBJ2-3 and V is TRBV10-2; 8 nucleotides match TRBD2. The CDR3 loop spans 15 amino acids. J gave up 2 bases and V 11 bases, and 12 bases lay outside the gene matches. The germline CDR1 and CDR2 sequences are WSHSY and SAAADI.

The chain has TRBV27 and TRBJ1-3; 7 bases map to TRBD1. The CDR3 is 14 amino acids. CDR1 MNHEY and CDR2 SMNVEV come from the germline V gene (reference sequence). V lost 8 bases, J lost 0 bases, and 4 bases stayed unmatched. CDR3 sequence: CASGNRGSGNTIYF. In DNA form, the CDR3 reads TGTGCCAGCGGGAACAGGGGCTCTGGAAACACCATATATTTT.

This clonotype has only a few counts. The V and J genes are TRBV5-1 and TRBJ2-5; 8 bases are shared with TRBD2. Trimming took 7 bases from V and 4 from J; bases not matched to a gene: 9. Germline CDR1 reads SGHRS; CDR2 reads YFSETQ. The CDR3 extends over 14 amino acids. As DNA, the CDR3 is TGCGCCAGCTTTCCCGGGACTAGGGGAGAGACCCAGTACTTC. This encodes CASFPGTRGETQYF.

Only a few counts were recorded for this clonotype. The chain links TRBV18 to TRBJ2-1; TRBD2 agrees at 7 bases. Germline CDR1 and CDR2: KGHSH and LQKENI. Trimming at V came to 0 bases and at J to 7 bases, leaving 6 bases not matched to a gene. The CDR3 runs to 15 residues. CDR3 nucleotide sequence: TGTGCCAGCTCACCACCGGCGGGAGCGGGGAATGAGCAGTTCTTC. Residues: CASSPPAGAGNEQFF. The full variable domain, its missing parts supplied by reference TRBV18 and TRBJ2-1, is NAGVMQNPRHLVRRRGQEARLRCSPMKGHSHVYWYRQLPEEGLKFMVYLQKENIIDESGMPKERFSAEFPKEGPSILRIQQVVRGDSAAYFCASSPPAGAGNEQFFGPGTRLTVL.